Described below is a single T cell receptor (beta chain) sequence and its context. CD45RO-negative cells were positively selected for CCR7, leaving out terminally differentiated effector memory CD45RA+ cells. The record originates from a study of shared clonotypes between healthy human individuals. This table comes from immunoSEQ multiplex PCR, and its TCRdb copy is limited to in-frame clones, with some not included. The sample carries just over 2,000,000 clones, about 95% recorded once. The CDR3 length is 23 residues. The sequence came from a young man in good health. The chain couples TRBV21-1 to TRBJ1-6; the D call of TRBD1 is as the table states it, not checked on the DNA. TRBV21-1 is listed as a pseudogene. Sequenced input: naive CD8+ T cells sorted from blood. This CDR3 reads CASSRARDRELRDLSSYNSPLHF. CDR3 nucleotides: TGTGCCAGCAGCAGAGCCCGGGACAGGGAATTGCGCGACCTTAGCTCCTATAATTCACCCCTCCACTTT.